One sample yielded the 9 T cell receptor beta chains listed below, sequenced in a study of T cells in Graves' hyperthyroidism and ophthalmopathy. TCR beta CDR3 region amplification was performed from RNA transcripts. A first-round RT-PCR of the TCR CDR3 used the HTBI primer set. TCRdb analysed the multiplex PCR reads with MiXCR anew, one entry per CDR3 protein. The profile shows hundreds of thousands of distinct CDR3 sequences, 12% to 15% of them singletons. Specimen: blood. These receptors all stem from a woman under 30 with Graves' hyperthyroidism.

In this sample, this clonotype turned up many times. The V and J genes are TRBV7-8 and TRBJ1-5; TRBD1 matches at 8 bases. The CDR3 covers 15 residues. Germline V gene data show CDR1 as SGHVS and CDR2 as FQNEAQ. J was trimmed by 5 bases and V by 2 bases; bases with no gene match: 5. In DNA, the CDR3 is TGTGCCAGCAGCTTACAGGCAGGGGGCTATCAGCCCCAGCATTTT. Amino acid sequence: CASSLQAGGYQPQHF.

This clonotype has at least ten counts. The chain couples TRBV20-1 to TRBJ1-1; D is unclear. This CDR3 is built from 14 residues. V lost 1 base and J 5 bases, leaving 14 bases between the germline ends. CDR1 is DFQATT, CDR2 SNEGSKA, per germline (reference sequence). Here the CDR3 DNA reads TGCAGTGCTAGAGGTCGTCCAGGCCAAACTGAAGCTTTCTTT. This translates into CSARGRPGQTEAFF.

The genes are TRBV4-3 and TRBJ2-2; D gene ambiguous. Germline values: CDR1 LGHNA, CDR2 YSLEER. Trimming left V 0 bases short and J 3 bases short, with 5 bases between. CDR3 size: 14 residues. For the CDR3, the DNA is TGCGCCAGCAGCCAAGACGTCTACACCGGGGAGCTGTTTTTT. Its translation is CASSQDVYTGELFF.

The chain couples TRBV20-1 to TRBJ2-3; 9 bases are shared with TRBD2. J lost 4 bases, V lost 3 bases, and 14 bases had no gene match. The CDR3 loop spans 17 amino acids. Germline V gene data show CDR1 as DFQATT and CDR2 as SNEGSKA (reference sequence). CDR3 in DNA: TGCAGTGCTAGGGACCCAACTAGCGGGTCCCTCCCAGATACGCAGTATTTT. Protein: CSARDPTSGSLPDTQYF.

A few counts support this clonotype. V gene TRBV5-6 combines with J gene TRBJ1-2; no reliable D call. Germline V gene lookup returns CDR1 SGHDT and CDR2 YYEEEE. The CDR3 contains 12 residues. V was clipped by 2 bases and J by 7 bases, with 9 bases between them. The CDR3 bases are TGTGCCAGCAGCTTCCGGTCGTTTGGCTACACCTTC. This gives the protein CASSFRSFGYTF.

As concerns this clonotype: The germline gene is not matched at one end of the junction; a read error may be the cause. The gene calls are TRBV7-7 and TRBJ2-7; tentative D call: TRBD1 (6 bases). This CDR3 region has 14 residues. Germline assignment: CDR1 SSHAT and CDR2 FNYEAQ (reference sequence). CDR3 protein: CASSLGTGKNEQYF. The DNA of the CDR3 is TGTGCTAGCAGCTTGGGAACAGGGAAGAACGAGCAGTACTTC.

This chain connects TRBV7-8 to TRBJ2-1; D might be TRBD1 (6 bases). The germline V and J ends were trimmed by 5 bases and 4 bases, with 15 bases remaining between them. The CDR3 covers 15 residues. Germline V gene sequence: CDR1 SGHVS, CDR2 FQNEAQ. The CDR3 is CASSVTGTSYNEQFF. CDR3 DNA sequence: TGTGCCAGCAGCGTAACAGGGACCAGTTACAATGAGCAGTTCTTC. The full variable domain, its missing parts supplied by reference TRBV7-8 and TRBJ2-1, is GAGVSQSPRYKVAKRGQDVALRCDPISGHVSLFWYQQALGQGPEFLTYFQNEAQLDKSGLPSDRFFAERPEGSVSTLKIQRTQQEDSAVYLCASSVTGTSYNEQFFGPGTRLTVL.

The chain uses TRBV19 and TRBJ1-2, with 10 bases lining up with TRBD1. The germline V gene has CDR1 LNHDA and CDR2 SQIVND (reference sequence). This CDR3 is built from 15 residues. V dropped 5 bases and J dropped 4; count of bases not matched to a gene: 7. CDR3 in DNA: TGTGCCAGTAGTCAGGGGGACAGGGGTGCCTATGGCTACACCTTC. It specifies CASSQGDRGAYGYTF.

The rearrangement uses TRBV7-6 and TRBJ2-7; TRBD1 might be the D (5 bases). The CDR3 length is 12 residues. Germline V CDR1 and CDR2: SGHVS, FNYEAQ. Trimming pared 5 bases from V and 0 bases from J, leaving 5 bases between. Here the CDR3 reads CASSGASYEQYF. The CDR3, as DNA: TGTGCCAGCAGCGGGGCCTCCTACGAGCAGTACTTC.